The 27 T cell receptor beta chains reported below all come from one sample, sequenced in a study of T-cell reconstitution after alpha-beta-depleted transplantation in children. TCRbeta library preparation incorporated unique molecular identifiers. TCRdb independently ran MiXCR on the PCR reads; one entry per CDR3 protein. Of about 980,000 distinct CDR3 sequences in the sample, about 31% were seen once. The sample in question was PBMCs, mostly from graft donor cells, obtained 360 days after TCRalphabeta/CD19-depleted stem cell transplant. These receptor sequences come from a boy in the first two years of life who had a stem cell transplant for SCID, so the T cells may come from the graft donor.

V usage is TRBV20-1 and J usage is TRBJ2-7, with D perhaps matching TRBD1 or TRBD2 (5 bases each). The germline CDR1 and CDR2 sequences are DFQATT and SNEGSKA (reference sequence). There are 12 residues in the CDR3. The V end was cut by 5 bases, the J end by 6 bases, with 14 bases between. CDR3 DNA sequence: TGCAGTGCTGTAAGGGACCGGCGCGAGCAGTACTTC. Protein product: CSAVRDRREQYF.

This clonotype was counted ten times or more. The chain is built from TRBV2 and TRBJ2-1; 7 bases line up with TRBD2. The ends lost 10 bases at V and 4 bases at J; junction bases unmatched: 10. The length of the CDR3 is 14 residues. Germline V gene lookup returns CDR1 SNHLY and CDR2 FYNNEI. In DNA, the CDR3 is TGTGCCATCACTGGGACTATGAATTACAATGAGCAGTTCTTC. Translating it yields CAITGTMNYNEQFF.

This clonotype occurred a few times. The chain combines TRBV10-3 with TRBJ2-7; no clear D gene. This CDR3 spans 15 amino acids. CDR1 ENHRY and CDR2 SYGVKD come from the germline V gene. V was cut by 4 bases and J by 5 bases, with 18 bases left in between. The CDR3 loop reads CAISGTKALLDEQYF. The CDR3 bases are TGTGCCATCAGTGGGACGAAGGCCCTTTTGGACGAGCAGTACTTC.

This clonotype was seen a handful of times. The chain couples TRBV10-2 to TRBJ2-2; D remains unclear. The CDR3 extends over 13 amino acids. V lost 4 bases and J lost 5, with 8 bases in between. Germline V gene data show CDR1 as WSHSY and CDR2 as SAAADI. The CDR3 nucleotides are TGCGCCAGCAGTGTAAAGGGAACCGGGGAGCTGTTTTTT. Its translation: CASSVKGTGELFF.

This clonotype was seen only a few times. V is TRBV7-3 and J is TRBJ1-2, with D possibly matching TRBD1 (6 bases). Germline-derived CDR1 and CDR2 are SGHTA and FQGTGA. The CDR3 is made up of 15 amino acids. Trimming removed 5 bases at V and 5 bases at J, with 18 bases between. CDR3 DNA: TGTGCCAGCAGCCCAGGGAAGGGACACATTTATGGCTACACCTTC. It is translated as CASSPGKGHIYGYTF.

The rearrangement uses TRBV7-6 and TRBJ2-7; tentatively, D is TRBD2 (6 bases). The germline gives CDR1 SGHVS, CDR2 FNYEAQ. The CDR3 length is 14 residues. V was shortened by 4 bases and J by 7 bases, with 17 bases between the two germline ends. The CDR3 sequence: CASSSGPGDLEQYF. The CDR3 nucleotides read TGTGCCAGCAGCTCGGGACCGGGGGATTTAGAGCAGTACTTC.

This clonotype was seen a handful of times. V gene TRBV18 combines with J gene TRBJ1-1, with D perhaps TRBD1 (6 bases). V dropped 0 bases and J dropped 9 bases, with 11 bases sitting between them. This CDR3 spans 13 amino acids. CDR1 is KGHSH and CDR2 is LQKENI in the germline V gene. The CDR3 is CASSPPQGQKAFF. DNA of the CDR3: TGTGCCAGCTCACCACCTCAGGGGCAGAAAGCTTTCTTT. Full variable domain (rest looked up from reference TRBV18 and TRBJ1-1): NAGVMQNPRHLVRRRGQEARLRCSPMKGHSHVYWYRQLPEEGLKFMVYLQKENIIDESGMPKERFSAEFPKEGPSILRIQQVVRGDSAAYFCASSPPQGQKAFFGQGTRLTVV.

Many counts were recorded for this clonotype. This chain links TRBV29-1 with TRBJ2-1, with D tentatively TRBD1 (7 bases). CDR3 length equals 12 residues. Germline loops: CDR1 SQVTM, CDR2 ANQGSEA. The ends were cut back, 6 bases at V and 6 bases at J, with 12 bases in the middle. CDR3 bases: TGCAGCGTCGGGGGACAGATCAATGAGCAGTTCTTC. Amino acid sequence: CSVGGQINEQFF.

This clonotype was recorded only once. V and J are TRBV12-3 or TRBV12-4 and TRBJ2-5, with TRBD1 identical over 10 bases. CDR3 length: 18 amino acids. J lost 4 bases, V lost 2 bases, and 13 bases had no gene match. The CDR3 here is CASSLRGTHRDRGETQYF. The CDR3 region has the DNA TGTGCCAGCAGTTTACGAGGTACCCACCGGGACAGGGGAGAGACCCAGTACTTC.

The CDR3 loop is CASSFVWRETQYF. The CDR3 DNA follows: TGTGCCAGCAGTTTTGTTTGGCGAGAGACCCAGTACTTC. This chain joins TRBV12-3 or TRBV12-4 and TRBJ2-5; D gene unclear. The V end was cut by 3 bases, the J end by 4 bases, with 9 bases between. This CDR3 spans 13 amino acids.

This clonotype was counted between two and nine times. The chain employs TRBV20-1 and TRBJ1-1; 7 bases fit TRBD1. This CDR3 comprises 14 residues. Germline values: CDR1 DFQATT, CDR2 SNEGSKA (reference sequence). The J segment lost 5 bases and the V segment lost 5 bases, leaving 11 bases of the junction unmatched. The CDR3 is CSAGETRGRTEAFF. Here the CDR3 DNA reads TGCAGTGCTGGGGAGACCAGGGGGAGGACTGAAGCTTTCTTT.

This clonotype was seen only a few times. DNA of the CDR3: TGTGCCAGCAGCTCGCGCGTCACAGGAAACTATGGCTACACCTTC. This encodes CASSSRVTGNYGYTF. The V gene is TRBV7-9, the J gene TRBJ1-2, with a possible D match to TRBD1 (5 bases). Germline assignment: CDR1 SEHNR and CDR2 FQNEAQ (reference sequence). V lost 4 bases to trimming and J lost 2 bases, with 14 bases between them. CDR3 size: 15 residues.

The chain carries TRBV12-3 or TRBV12-4 and TRBJ1-1, with 9 bases fitting TRBD1. V lost 6 bases to trimming and J lost 3 bases; unmatched junction nucleotides: 8. This CDR3 has 15 amino acids. CDR3 loop: CASRRDRVGYTEAFF. CDR3 DNA sequence: TGTGCCAGCAGACGGGACAGGGTAGGGTACACTGAAGCTTTCTTT.

This chain links TRBV14 with TRBJ2-3, with TRBD1 as a possible D gene (6 bases). V was pared by 4 bases and J by 1 base, with 15 bases between. Germline-derived CDR1 and CDR2 are SGHDN and FVKESK. The CDR3 totals 16 residues. Here the CDR3 reads CASSPLGTFRTDTQYF. CDR3 nucleotides: TGTGCCAGCAGCCCCCTCGGGACATTCCGCACAGATACGCAGTATTTT.

This chain joins TRBV5-6 and TRBJ2-5; D is perhaps TRBD2 (5 bases). Trimming stripped 0 bases from V and 5 bases from J, with 17 bases between. Germline CDR1 reads SGHDT; CDR2 reads YYEEEE. This CDR3 has 16 amino acids. CDR3 nucleotide sequence: TGTGCCAGCAGCTTGGTGGCCCTAGCTGGTTCGGAGACCCAGTACTTC. It translates to CASSLVALAGSETQYF. Together with reference TRBV5-6 and TRBJ2-5, the CDR3 gives the full variable domain: DAGVTQSPTHLIKTRGQQVTLRCSPKSGHDTVSWYQQALGQGPQFIFQYYEEEERQRGNFPDRFSGHQFPNYSSELNVNALLLGDSALYLCASSLVALAGSETQYFGPGTRLLVL.

Here the CDR3 DNA reads TGTGCCAGCAGCCAAGCCGGGACTAGGGACAATGAGCAGTTCTTC. Residues: CASSQAGTRDNEQFF. This chain links TRBV6-2 or TRBV6-3 with TRBJ2-1; 8 bases align to TRBD2. CDR1 is MNHEY, CDR2 SVGEGT, per germline. The CDR3 has 15 amino acids. V trimming: 6 bases; J trimming: 5 bases; junction bases outside the gene matches: 9.

This clonotype was counted many times. V is TRBV6-1 and J is TRBJ2-2; 7 bases map to TRBD2. This CDR3 contains 16 residues. V lost 5 bases to trimming and J lost 0 bases; unmatched junction nucleotides: 6. CDR1 is MNHNS and CDR2 is SASEGT in the germline V gene. The CDR3 DNA reads as TGTGCCAGCAGTCAAGGACTAGGGGCGAACACCGGGGAGCTGTTTTTT. It codes for CASSQGLGANTGELFF.

The chain uses TRBV5-6 and TRBJ1-2; D uncertain. Trimming took off 2 bases at V and 3 bases at J, with 11 bases between the two ends. The CDR3 sequence is 14 residues long. The germline V gene encodes CDR1 SGHDT and CDR2 YYEEEE. The CDR3 loop is CASSLGNKDYGYTF. Here the CDR3 DNA reads TGTGCCAGCAGCTTAGGGAACAAGGACTATGGCTACACCTTC. Supplemented by reference TRBV5-6 and TRBJ1-2, the full variable domain reads DAGVTQSPTHLIKTRGQQVTLRCSPKSGHDTVSWYQQALGQGPQFIFQYYEEEERQRGNFPDRFSGHQFPNYSSELNVNALLLGDSALYLCASSLGNKDYGYTFGSGTRLTVV.

The V call is TRBV12-3 or TRBV12-4, the J call TRBJ2-1, with 11 bases lining up with TRBD2. The CDR3 loop spans 16 amino acids. After removal of 3 bases from V and 6 bases from J, the junction contained 7 bases not matched to a gene. The CDR3 protein is CASSFLTSGGPNEQFF. CDR3 DNA sequence: TGTGCCAGCAGTTTTCTTACTAGCGGGGGCCCCAATGAGCAGTTCTTC.

In this sample, this clonotype turned up a few times. The DNA of the CDR3 is TGCAGCGTTGGACAGGCCCACTCCTACAATGAGCAGTTCTTC. It specifies CSVGQAHSYNEQFF. The J gene is TRBJ2-1, the V gene TRBV29-1; D possibly corresponds to TRBD1 (6 bases). The CDR3 is 14 amino acids. V was trimmed by 4 bases and J by 0 bases, leaving 10 bases between them. From germline, CDR1 is SQVTM and CDR2 ANQGSEA.

This clonotype occurred a few times. V gene TRBV20-1 combines with J gene TRBJ2-5; D might be TRBD1 (7 bases). CDR1 is DFQATT and CDR2 is SNEGSKA in the germline V gene (reference sequence). V was pared by 6 bases and J by 5 bases, with 19 bases between. The CDR3 extends over 14 amino acids. The CDR3 coding sequence is TGCAGTGCCGATGACAGGGAGGTCGCGGAGACCCAGTACTTC. Its translation is CSADDREVAETQYF.

The chain links TRBV12-3 or TRBV12-4 to TRBJ2-5; no clear D gene. The V gene lost 3 bases and the J gene lost 5 bases, with 13 bases spanning the gap. The CDR3 is made up of 14 amino acids. The CDR3 sequence is CASSLATMWETQYF. Here the CDR3 DNA reads TGTGCCAGCAGTTTGGCGACCATGTGGGAGACCCAGTACTTC.

CDR3 sequence reads: CAISTSQGSYNEQFF. The DNA for the CDR3 is TGTGCCATCAGTACTTCACAGGGTTCCTACAATGAGCAGTTCTTC. This rearrangement joins TRBV10-3 to TRBJ2-1, with D possibly being TRBD1 (6 bases). The CDR3 contains 15 residues. Germline CDR1 and CDR2: ENHRY and SYGVKD. V was cut by 5 bases and J by 1 base, with 12 bases left in between.

In its sample, this clonotype was seen a few times. The chain combines TRBV5-1 with TRBJ2-7, with 7 bases that match TRBD1. CDR3 length: 16 amino acids. Trimming cost V 1 base and J 0 bases; bases outside gene matches: 7. Germline V gene sequence: CDR1 SGHRS, CDR2 YFSETQ. Here the CDR3 DNA reads TGCGCCAGCAGCTTGACAGGGGCCGTTTACTCCTACGAGCAGTACTTC. Protein sequence: CASSLTGAVYSYEQYF.

J is TRBJ2-1 and V is TRBV12-3 or TRBV12-4; TRBD2 aligns across 12 bases. With 6 bases clipped from V and 10 bases from J, the junction kept 7 bases outside the gene matches. This CDR3 has 14 amino acids. CDR3 region: CASSPWTSGEEQFF. CDR3 coding DNA: TGTGCCAGCAGCCCCTGGACTAGCGGGGAAGAGCAGTTCTTC.

This chain links TRBV4-1 with TRBJ2-4, with 10 positions matching TRBD1. The CDR3 is made up of 17 amino acids. Germline CDR1 is MGHRA and CDR2 is YSYEKL. J lost 2 bases, V lost 0 bases, and 4 bases had no gene match. The CDR3 here is CASSQEWDRGTKNIQYF. The CDR3 nucleotides read TGCGCCAGCAGCCAAGAATGGGACAGGGGAACCAAAAACATTCAGTACTTC.

The V call is TRBV7-9, the J call TRBJ1-2; D gene unclear. The germline V and J ends were trimmed by 4 bases and 3 bases, with 9 bases remaining between them. Per the germline V gene, CDR1 is SEHNR and CDR2 is FQNEAQ (reference sequence). There are 13 residues in the CDR3. This CDR3 reads CASSSLRYYGYTF. The CDR3 DNA is TGTGCCAGCAGCTCCCTCCGGTACTATGGCTACACCTTC.